The rows below give T cell receptor beta chains drawn from one sample of a study of molecular identifiers for immune sequencing clone quantification. One entry per CDR3 protein results from TCRdb running MiXCR on the PCR reads. The sample shows over 600,000 distinct CDR3 sequences, about 20% of them seen only once. The sample taken for sequencing was naive CD8+ T cells from blood, with Jurkat cell RNA spiked in. All receptors come from a human donor in good health. Some libraries in this study had Jurkat cell RNA spiked in. Each CDR3 is given with its conserved first and last residue. The D gene is left open where the match is weak. The size of a clone is reported for some rows only, either as once, few or many, or as a class for expanded clones.

cdr3_aa cdr3_nt v_call d_call j_call clone_size
CASSIGGQGSYEQYF TGTGCCAGTAGTATAGGTGGACAGGGGTCCTACGAGCAGTACTTC TRBV19 TRBD1 TRBJ2-7 .
CASSIGTFPSYEQYF TGTGCCAGTAGTATCGGGACCTTTCCTTCCTACGAGCAGTACTTC TRBV19 . TRBJ2-7 many
CASSIRARGPDTQYF TGTGCCAGTAGTATTCGGGCCCGTGGCCCAGATACGCAGTATTTT TRBV19 . TRBJ2-3 few
CASSLVPGREKLFF TGTGCCAGCAGCTTAGTACCAGGTCGGGAAAAACTGTTTTTT TRBV11-2 . TRBJ1-4 many
CASSPGEGSHPYEQYF TGTGCCAGCAGCCCAGGGGAGGGATCCCACCCCTACGAGCAGTACTTC TRBV12-3/TRBV12-4 . TRBJ2-7 few
CASSPRELTGTSGRSTDTQYF TGTGCCAGCAGCCCCCGGGAGTTAACCGGGACTAGCGGGAGGTCCACAGATACGCAGTATTTT TRBV7-2 TRBD2 TRBJ2-3 many
CASSLGSNLYEQYF TGTGCCAGCAGCTTGGGCAGCAACCTCTACGAGCAGTACTTC TRBV5-4 . TRBJ2-7 many
CASSAGTGARRGSETQYF TGTGCCAGCAGTGCCGGGACAGGGGCTCGAAGGGGGTCAGAGACCCAGTACTTC TRBV2 TRBD1 TRBJ2-5 many
CASSYGAGEPTDTQYF TGTGCCAGCAGTTATGGGGCGGGAGAGCCCACAGATACGCAGTATTTT TRBV6-2/TRBV6-3 TRBD2 TRBJ2-3 many
CASSIFGGGNQPQHF TGTGCCAGTAGTATTTTCGGGGGCGGAAATCAGCCCCAGCATTTT TRBV19 . TRBJ1-5 many
CSASGGYNEQFF TGCAGTGCTAGTGGGGGGTACAATGAGCAGTTCTTC TRBV20-1 . TRBJ2-1 many
CASSSRIQGMSYGYTF TGTGCCAGCAGTTCCCGAATACAGGGGATGAGCTATGGCTACACCTTC TRBV28 TRBD1 TRBJ1-2 many
CASTAPGRASYEQYF TGTGCCTCGACCGCTCCGGGCCGGGCCTCCTACGAGCAGTACTTC TRBV30 . TRBJ2-7 few
CASGQGSYEQYF TGTGCCAGCGGTCAGGGGAGCTACGAGCAGTACTTC TRBV7-9 . TRBJ2-7 many
CAWKTDEQFF TGTGCCTGGAAAACGGATGAGCAGTTCTTC TRBV30 . TRBJ2-1 many
CASSGASVNTEAFF TGTGCCAGCAGTGGAGCCAGCGTGAACACTGAAGCTTTCTTT TRBV2 . TRBJ1-1 many
CSVGPPSSYEQYF TGCAGCGTAGGGCCCCCAAGCTCCTACGAGCAGTACTTC TRBV29-1 . TRBJ2-7 .
CASKTQGYSTNEKLFF TGTGCCAGTAAGACACAGGGGTATTCGACTAATGAAAAACTGTTTTTT TRBV19 TRBD1 TRBJ1-4 many
CASSLVSSDEQFF TGTGCCAGCAGCTTGGTGAGTAGTGATGAGCAGTTCTTC TRBV5-6 . TRBJ2-1 few
CASSQDPDIIGTDTRYF TGTGCCAGCAGCCAAGACCCCGACATAATCGGCACAGACACGCGGTATTTT TRBV14 . TRBJ2-3 .
CASSQATATNYGYTF TGTGCCAGCAGCCAAGCGACAGCCACTAACTATGGCTACACCTTC TRBV3-1 . TRBJ1-2 many
CASSDFSGRNEQFF TGTGCCAGCAGTGATTTTAGCGGGAGAAATGAGCAGTTCTTC TRBV2 TRBD2 TRBJ2-1 many
CASSYSGQGGEQYF TGTGCCAGCAGTTACTCGGGACAGGGTGGCGAGCAGTACTTC TRBV6-5 TRBD1 TRBJ2-7 many
CANSPWVGSSYEQYF TGTGCCAACAGTCCTTGGGTCGGGAGCTCCTACGAGCAGTACTTC TRBV6-5 . TRBJ2-7 .
CSVAPGTSGGDKNTGELFF TGCAGCGTTGCGCCAGGGACTAGCGGGGGGGATAAGAACACCGGGGAGCTGTTTTTT TRBV29-1 TRBD2 TRBJ2-2 few
CASAWGAHEQYF TGTGCCAGCGCCTGGGGGGCTCACGAGCAGTACTTC TRBV11-2 . TRBJ2-7 .
CAWSQGASNQPQHF TGTGCCTGGAGTCAGGGGGCTTCCAATCAGCCCCAGCATTTT TRBV30 TRBD1 TRBJ1-5 few
CASSGLRDRGTEAFF TGTGCCAGCAGTGGTTTAAGGGACAGGGGGACTGAAGCTTTCTTT TRBV6-1 TRBD1 TRBJ1-1 .
CASSLGGGGQETQYF TGTGCTAGCAGCTTAGGCGGCGGGGGTCAAGAGACCCAGTACTTC TRBV7-7 TRBD2 TRBJ2-5 few
CAWSVLTEKYQPQHF TGTGCCTGGAGTGTACTAACAGAGAAATATCAGCCCCAGCATTTT TRBV30 . TRBJ1-5 .
CASSLGDRGLAGAYEQYF TGCGCCAGCAGCTTAGGGGACAGGGGACTAGCGGGAGCCTACGAGCAGTACTTC TRBV5-1 TRBD2 TRBJ2-7 many
CASTRSTGYQETQYF TGTGCCAGCACCAGAAGTACGGGCTACCAAGAGACCCAGTACTTC TRBV28 . TRBJ2-5 many
CSVERTYQETQYF TGCAGCGTTGAAAGGACATACCAAGAGACCCAGTACTTC TRBV29-1 . TRBJ2-5 many
CSARDLEGNYGYTF TGCAGTGCTAGAGATCTTGAGGGAAACTATGGCTACACCTTC TRBV20-1 . TRBJ1-2 few
CASSLEAGENTGAFF TGTGCCAGCAGCTTAGAGGCAGGGGAGAACACTGGAGCTTTCTTT TRBV13 . TRBJ1-1 .
CASSVWGQGADTQYF TGTGCCAGCAGCGTCTGGGGACAGGGAGCAGATACGCAGTATTTT TRBV9 TRBD1 TRBJ2-3 .
CASIQGSEQYF TGTGCCAGTATCCAGGGAAGCGAGCAGTACTTC TRBV19 . TRBJ2-7 many
CSFRGELAGVEQFF TGCAGCTTCCGAGGAGAACTAGCGGGAGTAGAGCAGTTCTTC TRBV29-1 TRBD2 TRBJ2-1 many
CASSLSRRRGEKLFF TGTGCCAGCAGCTTATCCCGCAGGCGGGGGGAAAAACTGTTTTTT TRBV7-2 . TRBJ1-4 many
CASSQGQGFGEQYF TGCGCCAGCAGCCAAGGACAGGGGTTTGGGGAGCAGTACTTC TRBV4-3 TRBD1 TRBJ2-7 many
CASTRETRPNTEAFF TGTGCCAGCACTAGGGAGACCAGGCCTAACACTGAAGCTTTCTTT TRBV12-3/TRBV12-4 . TRBJ1-1 many
CSPRDLLEGTSGRTGANVLTF TGCAGTCCTAGAGATCTCCTAGAAGGGACTAGCGGGAGAACTGGGGCCAACGTCCTGACTTTC TRBV20-1 TRBD2 TRBJ2-6 .
CASTPGTGEGYTF TGTGCCAGCACTCCTGGGACAGGGGAAGGCTACACCTTC TRBV6-5 TRBD1 TRBJ1-2 many
CASSELGSGSSDTQYF TGTGCCAGCAGTGAACTTGGTAGCGGGAGTTCAGATACGCAGTATTTT TRBV25-1 TRBD2 TRBJ2-3 few
CASRHGSPGGSAFF TGTGCCAGCAGGCACGGGAGCCCAGGGGGCAGTGCTTTCTTT TRBV28 TRBD1 TRBJ1-1 few
CASSEAAAYEQYF TGTGCCAGCAGTGAAGCGGCAGCCTACGAGCAGTACTTC TRBV2 . TRBJ2-7 .
CASTAAWQENTEAFF TGTGCCAGCACCGCGGCATGGCAGGAGAACACTGAAGCTTTCTTT TRBV28 . TRBJ1-1 many
CAIADRSSYEQYF TGTGCCATCGCAGACAGAAGCTCCTACGAGCAGTACTTC TRBV10-3 . TRBJ2-7 many
CASSGWLAGGLPFF TGTGCCAGCAGTGGTTGGCTAGCGGGGGGGCTGCCGTTCTTC TRBV2 TRBD2 TRBJ2-1 .
CAGSIGGQEAFF TGTGCCGGTAGTATTGGAGGACAGGAGGCTTTCTTT TRBV19 TRBD1 TRBJ1-1 .
CASSVTSGEQFF TGTGCCAGCAGCGTTACAAGCGGAGAGCAGTTCTTC TRBV7-9 . TRBJ2-1 many
CSARSLGEGDTQYF TGCAGTGCTAGGTCTCTTGGGGAGGGAGATACGCAGTATTTT TRBV20-1 TRBD2 TRBJ2-3 few